This TCR beta chain was captured in a study of CD8 T cells in ankylosing spondylitis. In its sample, this clonotype was seen many times. There are 16 residues in the CDR3. V shed 11 bases and J shed 0 bases, with 22 bases lying between them. The V gene's germline CDR1 is ENHRY and CDR2 SYGVKD. One entry per CDR3 protein, called by TCRdb with MiXCR from the 5' RACE reads. The table has some 220,000 distinct CDR3 sequences, over 9.5% seen once; the top ten hold 2.6%. The TCR comes from a male donor with ankylosing spondylitis or in good health (not recorded which). V is TRBV10-3 and J is TRBJ1-2; D perhaps matches TRBD1 (5 bases). Material for sequencing was blood, either unsorted or a sorted T cell fraction (not recorded which). CDR3 sequence (DNA): TGTGCCTCGGGGCCAAGTCCTGGGGGAGCTAACTATGGCTACACCTTC. This sequence encodes CASGPSPGGANYGYTF.